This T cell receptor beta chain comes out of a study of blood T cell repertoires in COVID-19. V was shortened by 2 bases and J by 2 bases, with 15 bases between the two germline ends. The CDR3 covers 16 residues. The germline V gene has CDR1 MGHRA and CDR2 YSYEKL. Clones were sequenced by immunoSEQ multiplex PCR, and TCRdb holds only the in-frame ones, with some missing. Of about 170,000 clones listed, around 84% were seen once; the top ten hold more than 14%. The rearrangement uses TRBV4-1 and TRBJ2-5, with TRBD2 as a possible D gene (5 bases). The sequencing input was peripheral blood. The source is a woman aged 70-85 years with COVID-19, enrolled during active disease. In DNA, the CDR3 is TGCGCCAGCAGCCAAAGTTCCGGGGAATGGCAAGAGACCCAGTACTTC. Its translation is CASSQSSGEWQETQYF.